These 28 T cell receptor beta chains originate from one sample sequenced in a study of spatial heterogeneity in lung cancer. These receptors have no known antigen. Study results and caveats: Tracking of tumor mutation counts was seen in expanded intratumoral alpha and beta TCR counts.

Time point: sample taken at primary tumor resection. MiXCR, applied by TCRdb to the 5' RACE reads, yields one record per CDR3 protein. The sample records about 720 distinct CDR3 sequences, 14% being singletons. The sample was lung tumor tissue, taken at surgery. The receptors derive from a male donor with early-stage non-small cell lung cancer.

Notes on this clonotype: This beta chain appears as a stray read in a library generated for alpha chains; its size is not informative. The J gene is TRBJ1-3, the V gene TRBV12-3 or TRBV12-4; D is unclear. Trimming removed 5 bases at V and 3 bases at J, with 11 bases between. CDR3 length: 14 residues. CDR3: CASSDLESGNTIYF. CDR3 nucleotide sequence: TGTGCCAGCAGTGACCTAGAGAGTGGAAACACCATATATTTT.

This clonotype is termed large. This beta chain came through as a stray read in a library set up for alpha chains, and its size says little. This chain uses TRBV9 with TRBJ2-7; weak D call: TRBD2 (5 bases). Germline V gene sequence: CDR1 SGDLS, CDR2 YYNGEE. The CDR3 contains 15 residues. V lost 0 bases, J lost 4 bases, and 14 bases lay in between. CDR3 nucleotide sequence: TGTGCCAGCAGCGTAGGTGAAGGGAGCGGATACGAGCAGTACTTC. Translated, it gives CASSVGEGSGYEQYF.

A note on this clonotype: Because the library targeted alpha chains, this beta chain is an off-target read whose size means little. V gene TRBV7-2 combines with J gene TRBJ1-4; D perhaps matches TRBD1 (5 bases). Germline-derived CDR1 and CDR2 are SGHTA and FQGNSA. The V gene lost 5 bases and the J gene lost 7 bases, with 11 bases spanning the gap. The CDR3 spans 13 residues. Here the CDR3 reads CASSQQGGEKLFF. CDR3 bases: TGTGCCAGCAGCCAGCAGGGAGGTGAAAAACTGTTTTTT.

This clonotype was counted a few times. The library was built for alpha chains, so this beta chain is an off-target read and its size means little. The chain employs TRBV20-1 and TRBJ2-1; D is undetermined. CDR3 length equals 11 residues. Trimming shortened V by 5 bases and J by 5 bases, and 7 bases separated the two germline ends. Germline CDR1 is DFQATT and CDR2 is SNEGSKA (reference sequence). CDR3 protein: CSAQDHNEQFF. CDR3 nucleotide sequence: TGCAGTGCTCAAGACCACAATGAGCAGTTCTTC.

In this sample, this clonotype is medium-sized. For a library built for alpha chains, this beta chain is a stray read; little rests on its size. The V gene is TRBV4-2, the J gene TRBJ1-6; 7 bases map to TRBD1. The CDR3 consists of 15 residues. Germline V gives CDR1 LGHNA, CDR2 YNFKEQ. V was pared by 0 bases and J by 7 bases, with 3 bases of the junction left unmatched. The CDR3 sequence is CASSQDGTENSPLHF. The CDR3 DNA reads TGTGCCAGCAGCCAAGATGGGACAGAGAATTCACCCCTCCACTTT.

Notes on this clonotype: The library was prepared for alpha chains; this beta chain is a stray read, so its frequency means little. The genes are TRBV3-1 and TRBJ1-4; D is ambiguous. Between the trimmed V and J ends, which lost 4 bases and 0 bases, there was a span of 6 bases. Per the germline V gene, CDR1 is LGHDT and CDR2 is YNNKEL (reference sequence). CDR3 size: 14 residues. CDR3: CASSLGTTNEKLFF. DNA for the CDR3: TGTGCCAGCAGCCTCGGGACAACTAATGAAAAACTGTTTTTT.

Worth noting for this clonotype: This beta chain represents an off-target read in a library built for alpha chains; its size is of limited meaning. The V call is TRBV27, the J call TRBJ2-2; TRBD1 matches 9 bases. V shed 3 bases, J shed 3 bases, and the junction held 11 bases outside the gene matches. Germline CDR1 and CDR2: MNHEY and SMNVEV (reference sequence). This CDR3 spans 18 amino acids. CDR3: CASSFGTGMYPDTGELFF. The CDR3 DNA follows: TGTGCCAGCAGTTTTGGGACAGGGATGTATCCGGACACCGGGGAGCTGTTTTTT.

By share, this clonotype ranks as large. This beta chain came through as a stray read in a library set up for alpha chains, and its size says little. The chain carries TRBV9 and TRBJ1-1, with 7 bases fitting TRBD1. The CDR3 is 12 amino acids. CDR1 SGDLS and CDR2 YYNGEE come from the germline V gene. V shed 3 bases and J 8 bases; nucleotides not matched to a gene: 4. The DNA for the CDR3 is TGTGCCAGCAGCGCTATGACAGGGGAAGCTTTCTTT. It translates to CASSAMTGEAFF. Full variable domain (outside the CDR3, taken from reference TRBV9 and TRBJ1-1): DSGVTQTPKHLITATGQRVTLRCSPRSGDLSVYWYQQSLDQGLQFLIQYYNGEERAKGNILERFSAQQFPDLHSELNLSSLELGDSALYFCASSAMTGEAFFGQGTRLTVV.

This clonotype rates as large. Little can be read into the size of this beta chain, an off-target read in a library designed for alpha chains. The chain combines TRBV28 with TRBJ1-1; the D is unclear. From germline, CDR1 is MDHEN and CDR2 SYDVKM. V gave up 4 bases and J gave up 8 bases, with 11 bases separating them. CDR3 length: 12 amino acids. For the CDR3, the DNA is TGTGCCAGCAGTTCTCCTGCAAGAGAAGCTTTCTTT. As protein: CASSSPAREAFF.

This clonotype was seen a single time. This beta chain slipped into a library made for alpha chains as a stray read, so its size is not meaningful. V gene TRBV12-3 or TRBV12-4 combines with J gene TRBJ2-1; TRBD1 matches 9 bases. The length of the CDR3 is 17 residues. After removal of 4 bases from V and 0 bases from J, the junction contained 7 bases not matched to a gene. CDR3 in DNA: TGTGCCAGCAGTTCCACACAGGGGGCAAGCTCCTACAATGAGCAGTTCTTC. Residues: CASSSTQGASSYNEQFF.

This clonotype was detected a few times. Little can be read into the size of this beta chain, an off-target read in a library designed for alpha chains. The chain uses TRBV27 and TRBJ1-5; D not resolved. The germline CDR1 and CDR2 sequences are MNHEY and SMNVEV (reference sequence). V lost 2 bases and J 4 bases, leaving 6 bases between the germline ends. This CDR3 comprises 13 residues. Here the CDR3 DNA reads TGTGCCAGCAGTTTAGGCTGGAATCAGCCCCAGCATTTT. Encoded protein: CASSLGWNQPQHF.

This clonotype is large (0.1 to 1%) within its sample. This beta chain slipped into a library made for alpha chains as a stray read, so its size is not meaningful. The chain couples TRBV10-3 to TRBJ2-5; tentatively, D is TRBD2 (6 bases). Germline V gene sequence: CDR1 ENHRY, CDR2 SYGVKD. The CDR3 runs to 12 residues. The V end was cut by 2 bases, the J end by 5 bases, with 6 bases between. CDR3 protein: CAISEGGETQYF. In nucleotides, the CDR3 is TGTGCCATCAGTGAGGGGGGGGAGACCCAGTACTTC.

This clonotype is large (0.1 to 1%) within its sample. This beta chain appears as a stray read in a library generated for alpha chains; its size is not informative. J is TRBJ2-7 and V is TRBV7-9; 8 bases line up with TRBD1. This CDR3 is 14 amino acids long. The trim removed 5 bases at V and 1 base at J, leaving 4 bases unmatched. Germline V gene lookup returns CDR1 SEHNR and CDR2 FQNEAQ (reference sequence). The CDR3 sequence is CASSITGGSYEQYF. The CDR3 region has the DNA TGTGCCAGCAGCATCACAGGGGGTTCCTACGAGCAGTACTTC.

Details on this clonotype: With the library built for alpha chains, this beta chain is off target and its frequency is not meaningful. V gene TRBV7-2 combines with J gene TRBJ2-7, with TRBD2 matching over 13 bases. CDR1 SGHTA and CDR2 FQGNSA come from the germline V gene. The CDR3 runs to 15 residues. Trimming cost V 4 bases and J 7 bases; bases outside gene matches: 7. In DNA, the CDR3 is TGTGCCAGCAGCTCAGGACTAGCGGGAGTGGGGGAGCAGTACTTC. As protein: CASSSGLAGVGEQYF.

This clonotype is deemed large. The size of this beta chain means little, since it is a stray read in a library made for alpha chains. The chain employs TRBV9 and TRBJ2-5; 12 bases are a match to TRBD2. Unmatched junction bases numbered 11, after V lost 0 bases and J lost 5 bases. The CDR3 is made up of 18 amino acids. Germline loops: CDR1 SGDLS, CDR2 YYNGEE. Here the CDR3 reads CASSVGRRLAGEGETQYF. The CDR3 nucleotides are TGTGCCAGCAGCGTAGGAAGGAGACTAGCGGGAGAGGGGGAGACCCAGTACTTC.

By its share, this clonotype is large. Because this beta chain is a stray read in a library intended to capture alpha chains, its abundance should not be given much weight. This sequence joins TRBV7-2 and TRBJ1-1; D gene ambiguous. V was shortened by 0 bases and J by 3 bases, with 11 bases between the two germline ends. The CDR3 loop spans 15 amino acids. CDR1 is SGHTA, CDR2 FQGNSA, per germline. The CDR3 bases are TGTGCCAGCAGCTTAGCGGGCTTGGGATACACTGAAGCTTTCTTT. It specifies CASSLAGLGYTEAFF. The whole variable domain, remainder taken from reference TRBV7-2 and TRBJ1-1, is GAGVSQSPSNKVTEKGKDVELRCDPISGHTALYWYRQSLGQGLEFLIYFQGNSAPDKSGLPSDRFSAERTGGSVSTLTIQRTQQEDSAVYLCASSLAGLGYTEAFFGQGTRLTVV.

This clonotype counts as large. The library was built for alpha chains, so this beta chain is an off-target read and its size means little. The CDR3 here is CSARDHVGQGGSPLHF. CDR3 bases: TGCAGTGCTAGAGATCACGTCGGGCAGGGGGGGTCACCCCTCCACTTT. The gene calls are TRBV20-1 and TRBJ1-6, with 7 bases that match TRBD1. The CDR3 spans 16 residues. Looked up from germline, CDR1 is DFQATT and CDR2 is SNEGSKA (reference sequence). V lost 0 bases, J lost 10 bases, and 12 bases stayed unmatched.

In the case of this clonotype: Being off target in a library aimed at alpha chains, this beta chain has a size of little meaning. The chain carries TRBV7-8 and TRBJ2-3; the D gene is possibly TRBD2 (5 bases). Per the germline V gene, CDR1 is SGHVS and CDR2 is FQNEAQ. V was trimmed by 1 base and J by 0 bases, leaving 5 bases between them. The CDR3 runs 14 residues. This CDR3 is CASSLGTSTDTQYF. The CDR3 bases are TGTGCCAGCAGCTTAGGGACTAGCACAGATACGCAGTATTTT.

Sample share makes this clonotype large (0.1 to 1%). The library was prepared for alpha chains; this beta chain is a stray read, so its frequency means little. The rearrangement links TRBV19 to TRBJ1-5; perhaps TRBD1 as D (5 bases). There are 15 residues in the CDR3. Germline V CDR1 and CDR2: LNHDA, SQIVND (reference sequence). Trimming stripped 6 bases from V and 7 bases from J, with 19 bases between. CDR3 sequence (DNA): TGTGCCAGTAGCCCGAGGTTGGGGGTCGTCCAGCCCCAGCATTTT. Its translation: CASSPRLGVVQPQHF.

This clonotype is labeled large. An end of the junction differs from the germline gene, which may be a read error. Since the library was made to target alpha chains, this beta chain is a stray read and its abundance is not meaningful. The rearrangement joins TRBV7-7 to TRBJ2-1, with TRBD1 matching 9 bases. CDR3 length: 14 residues. The germline V gene encodes CDR1 SSHAT and CDR2 FNYEAQ (reference sequence). CDR3 loop: CASSSTGGDGEQFF. CDR3 DNA sequence: TGTGCTAGCAGCAGTACAGGGGGCGATGGTGAGCAGTTCTTC.

Relative to its sample, this clonotype is large (0.1 to 1%). This beta chain came through as a stray read in a library set up for alpha chains, and its size says little. The genes are TRBV18 and TRBJ1-1; D unresolved. V gave up 5 bases and J gave up 1 base, with 8 bases separating them. The CDR3 spans 13 residues. The germline V gene has CDR1 KGHSH and CDR2 LQKENI. CDR3 in DNA: TGTGCCAGCTCAACTACAAGGAACACTGAAGCTTTCTTT. It yields the protein CASSTTRNTEAFF.

To note about this clonotype: A much larger clonotype is one base distant, so this may be a read error. This beta chain appears as a stray read in a library generated for alpha chains; its size is not informative. The CDR3 nucleotides are TGTGCCAGCGGGGGGGCGGAGAATGAAGCTTTCTTT. Its translation: CASGGAENEAFF. The V call is TRBV7-8, the J call TRBJ1-1; D is perhaps TRBD1 (6 bases). Trimming stripped 8 bases from V and 7 bases from J, with 14 bases between. The CDR3 is made up of 12 amino acids. Germline-derived CDR1 and CDR2 are SGHVS and FQNEAQ.

Regarding this clonotype: Since the library was made to target alpha chains, this beta chain is a stray read and its abundance is not meaningful. The gene calls are TRBV6-2 or TRBV6-3 and TRBJ2-7; D ambiguous. V was cut by 3 bases and J by 3 bases, with 3 bases left in between. Germline V gene data show CDR1 as MNHEY and CDR2 as SVGEGT. This CDR3 is 11 amino acids long. The CDR3 sequence is CASSYYYEQYF. CDR3 sequence (DNA): TGTGCCAGCAGTTATTACTACGAGCAGTACTTC.

Comment on this clonotype: This beta chain came through as a stray read in a library set up for alpha chains, and its size says little. This chain uses TRBV5-1 with TRBJ2-6; no firm D call. Germline V lookup: CDR1 SGHRS, CDR2 YFSETQ. This CDR3 comprises 14 residues. V gave up 0 bases and J gave up 4 bases, with 5 bases separating them. The CDR3 DNA follows: TGCGCCAGCAGCTTGGGTATGGGGGCCAACGTCCTGACTTTC. It encodes CASSLGMGANVLTF.

Relative to its sample, this clonotype is large. This beta chain turned up in a library designed for alpha chains; as an off-target read, its abundance says little. The rearrangement links TRBV7-6 to TRBJ1-4; TRBD1 matches 9 bases. V was clipped by 3 bases and J by 3 bases; unmatched bases: 11. Germline V gives CDR1 SGHVS, CDR2 FNYEAQ. The CDR3 runs 18 residues. The CDR3 DNA is TGTGCCAGCAGCTTCGGGACAGGGTCCCTGAGGGCTAATGAAAAACTGTTTTTT. The encoded protein is CASSFGTGSLRANEKLFF.

This clonotype is large by share. This beta chain represents an off-target read in a library built for alpha chains; its size is of limited meaning. CDR3 in amino acids: CASSPSIVTDTQYF. The CDR3, as DNA: TGTGCCAGCAGTCCCTCCATAGTCACAGATACGCAGTATTTT. V is TRBV28 and J is TRBJ2-3; D not resolved. Germline CDR1 and CDR2: MDHEN and SYDVKM. The V end lost 5 bases, the J end lost 2 bases, and 11 bases lay between the germline ends. This CDR3 spans 14 amino acids.

As for this clonotype: Being off target in a library aimed at alpha chains, this beta chain has a size of little meaning. The J gene is TRBJ2-3, the V gene TRBV10-3; 7 bases line up with TRBD1. V was pared by 3 bases and J by 4 bases, with 4 bases of the junction left unmatched. The CDR3 spans 14 residues. The germline gives CDR1 ENHRY, CDR2 SYGVKD. CDR3 nucleotides: TGTGCCATCAGTGAAGACAGGGTCGCAGATACGCAGTATTTT. Translating gives CAISEDRVADTQYF.

Notes on this clonotype: This beta chain is a stray sequence in a library constructed for alpha chains; its clone size is not meaningful. V and J are TRBV5-1 and TRBJ2-1; TRBD1 or TRBD2 may be the D gene (6 bases each). Germline assignment: CDR1 SGHRS and CDR2 YFSETQ. This CDR3 has 14 amino acids. Trimming pared 5 bases from V and 10 bases from J, leaving 19 bases between. CDR3 residues: CASRLVGGLTEQFF. In DNA form, the CDR3 reads TGCGCCAGCAGACTCGTCGGGGGCCTCACGGAGCAGTTCTTC.